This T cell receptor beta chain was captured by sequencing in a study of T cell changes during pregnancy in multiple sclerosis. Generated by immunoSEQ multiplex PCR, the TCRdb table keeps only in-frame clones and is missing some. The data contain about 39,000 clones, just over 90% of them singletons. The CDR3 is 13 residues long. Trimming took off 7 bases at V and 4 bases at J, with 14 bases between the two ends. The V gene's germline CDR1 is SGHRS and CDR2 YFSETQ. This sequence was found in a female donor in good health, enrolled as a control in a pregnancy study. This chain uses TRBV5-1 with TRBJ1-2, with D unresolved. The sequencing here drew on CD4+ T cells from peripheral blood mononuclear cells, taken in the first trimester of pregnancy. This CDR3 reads CASSREGGYGYTF. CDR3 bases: TGCGCCAGCTCTAGAGAGGGTGGCTATGGCTACACCTTC.